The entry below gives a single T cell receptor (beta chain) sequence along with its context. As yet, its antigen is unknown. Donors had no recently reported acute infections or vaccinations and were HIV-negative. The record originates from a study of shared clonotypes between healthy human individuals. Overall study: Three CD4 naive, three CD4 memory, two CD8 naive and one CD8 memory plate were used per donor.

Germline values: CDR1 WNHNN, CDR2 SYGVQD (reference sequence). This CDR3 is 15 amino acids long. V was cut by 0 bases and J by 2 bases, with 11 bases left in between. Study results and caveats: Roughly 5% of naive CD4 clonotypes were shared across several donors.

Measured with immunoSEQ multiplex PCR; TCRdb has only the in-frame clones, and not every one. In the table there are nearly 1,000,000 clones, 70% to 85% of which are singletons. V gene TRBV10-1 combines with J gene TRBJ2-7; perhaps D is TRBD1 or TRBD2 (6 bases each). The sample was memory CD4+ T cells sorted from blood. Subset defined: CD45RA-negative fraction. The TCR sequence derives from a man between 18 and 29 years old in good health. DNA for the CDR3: TGCGCCAGCAGTGAGTCGCCCGGGGGCCCCTACGAGCAGTACTTC. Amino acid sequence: CASSESPGGPYEQYF.